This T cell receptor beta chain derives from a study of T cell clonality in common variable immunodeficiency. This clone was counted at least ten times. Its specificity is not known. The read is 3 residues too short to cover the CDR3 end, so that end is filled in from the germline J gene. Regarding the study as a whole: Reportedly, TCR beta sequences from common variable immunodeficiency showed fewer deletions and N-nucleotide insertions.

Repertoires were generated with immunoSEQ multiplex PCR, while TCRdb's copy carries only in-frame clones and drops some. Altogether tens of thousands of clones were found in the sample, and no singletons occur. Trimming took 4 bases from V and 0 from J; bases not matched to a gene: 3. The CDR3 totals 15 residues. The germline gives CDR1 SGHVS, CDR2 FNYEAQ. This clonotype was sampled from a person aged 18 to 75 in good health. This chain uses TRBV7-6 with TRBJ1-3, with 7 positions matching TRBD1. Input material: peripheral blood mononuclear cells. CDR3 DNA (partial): TGTGCCAGCAGCTCTGGGACAGCCTCTGGAAACACC. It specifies CASSSGTASGNT. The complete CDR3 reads CASSSGTASGNTIYF.